Below, 8 T cell receptor beta chains from the same sample are listed, as sequenced in a study of PD-1 blockade in classical Hodgkin lymphoma. The table came from immunoSEQ multiplex PCR; TCRdb's copy has only in-frame clones and leaves some out. The sample contains about 9,700 clones, about 70% of which appear only once. No patient escaped relapse after autologous stem cell transplantation, and brentuximab vedotin exposure varied. Thawed PBMCs underwent magnetic negative selection to yield purified CD4+ T cells. The source was CD4+ T cells from blood, collected at baseline. The receptors originated from a human donor with classical Hodgkin lymphoma.

The chain uses TRBV27 and TRBJ2-2; perhaps TRBD1 as D (5 bases). Per germline, CDR1 MNHEY and CDR2 SMNVEV (reference sequence). Trimming took off 6 bases at V and 6 bases at J, with 11 bases between the two ends. The CDR3 is 13 amino acids. In DNA form, the CDR3 reads TGTGCCAGCAGACAGAAAGGGGCCGGGGAGCTGTTTTTT. Protein: CASRQKGAGELFF.

For the CDR3, the DNA is TGTGCCAGCAGGGCAGGACCGAACACTGAAGCTTTCTTT. Residues: CASRAGPNTEAFF. This chain links TRBV6-4 with TRBJ1-1; the D is unclear. Germline V lookup: CDR1 MRHNA, CDR2 SNTAGT. The CDR3 is made up of 13 amino acids. V lost 6 bases to trimming and J lost 1 base, with 9 bases between them.

This chain links TRBV5-1 with TRBJ2-7, with TRBD2 matching over 9 bases. Unmatched junction bases numbered 5, after V lost 4 bases and J lost 0 bases. This CDR3 region has 15 residues. Germline CDR1 SGHRS, CDR2 YFSETQ. In nucleotides, the CDR3 is TGCGCCAGCAGCCGATATAGCGGGAGCTCCTACGAGCAGTACTTC. Its translation: CASSRYSGSSYEQYF.

The V gene is TRBV4-2, the J gene TRBJ2-1, with D maybe TRBD2 (6 bases). The V end was cut by 1 base, the J end by 1 base, with 23 bases between. The CDR3 length is 20 residues. Germline V CDR1 and CDR2: LGHNA, YNFKEQ. The CDR3 here is CASSQGLGEDGRKSYNEQFF. The CDR3 DNA follows: TGTGCCAGCAGCCAAGGATTGGGAGAAGATGGGAGGAAGTCCTACAATGAGCAGTTCTTC.

This chain joins TRBV11-2 and TRBJ1-5; TRBD1 matches 9 bases. There are 18 residues in the CDR3. The trim removed 1 base at V and 9 bases at J, leaving 16 bases unmatched. Germline V gives CDR1 SGHAT, CDR2 FQNNGV. Written as DNA, the CDR3 is TGTGCCAGCAGCTTAGGGGGGGAGGGACAGGGTAAAATCATGCCCCAGCATTTT. Protein sequence: CASSLGGEGQGKIMPQHF.

This clone was observed a single time. The gene calls are TRBV6-6 and TRBJ2-5, with D unclear. CDR3 length equals 13 residues. Trimming left V 6 bases short and J 5 bases short, with 13 bases between. Germline V gene data show CDR1 as MNHNY and CDR2 as SVGAGI (reference sequence). CDR3 sequence reads: CASRPGRRETQYF. The CDR3 DNA follows: TGTGCCAGCAGACCAGGACGAAGGGAGACCCAGTACTTC.

V gene TRBV4-1 combines with J gene TRBJ2-1, with 12 positions matching TRBD2. After removal of 3 bases from V and 7 bases from J, the junction contained 4 bases not matched to a gene. Germline V lookup: CDR1 MGHRA, CDR2 YSYEKL. The CDR3 sequence is 15 residues long. CDR3 in amino acids: CASSQTSGSWNEQFF. The CDR3 bases are TGCGCCAGCAGCCAGACTAGCGGGAGTTGGAATGAGCAGTTCTTC.

This clone was seen a handful of times. The V call is TRBV9, the J call TRBJ2-3, with D possibly being TRBD1 (5 bases). This CDR3 spans 15 amino acids. Germline-derived CDR1 and CDR2 are SGDLS and YYNGEE. The ends were cut back, 0 bases at V and 0 bases at J, with 8 bases in the middle. The CDR3 spells CASSVGQHSTDTQYF. CDR3 DNA: TGTGCCAGCAGCGTAGGACAGCATAGCACAGATACGCAGTATTTT.